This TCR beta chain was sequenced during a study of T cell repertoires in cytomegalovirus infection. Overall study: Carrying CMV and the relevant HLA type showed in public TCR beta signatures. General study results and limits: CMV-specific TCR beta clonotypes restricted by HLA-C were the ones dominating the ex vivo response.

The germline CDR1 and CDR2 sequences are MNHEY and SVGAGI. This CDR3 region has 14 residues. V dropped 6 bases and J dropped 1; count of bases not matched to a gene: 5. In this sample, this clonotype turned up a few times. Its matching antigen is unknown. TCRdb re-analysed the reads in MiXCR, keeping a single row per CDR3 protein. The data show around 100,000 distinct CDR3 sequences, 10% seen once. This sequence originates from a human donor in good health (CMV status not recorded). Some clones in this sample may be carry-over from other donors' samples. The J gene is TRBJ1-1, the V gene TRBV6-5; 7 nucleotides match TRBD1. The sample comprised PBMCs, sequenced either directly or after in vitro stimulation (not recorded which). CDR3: CASRKQGRNTEAFF. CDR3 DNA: TGTGCCAGCAGGAAACAGGGGAGGAACACTGAAGCTTTCTTT.